Presented here are 32 T cell receptor beta chains from one specimen sequenced in a study of blood T cell repertoires in COVID-19. Clones were read by immunoSEQ multiplex PCR, and TCRdb kept only the in-frame ones, dropping some. The data contain 100,000 to 150,000 clones, approximately 80% of them singletons. Sequencing input: peripheral blood. The receptors were gathered from a human donor in a cohort sampled during active COVID-19.

The chain uses TRBV16 and TRBJ2-7, with D maybe TRBD1 (5 bases). This CDR3 has 14 amino acids. Trimming removed 3 bases at V and 4 bases at J, with 13 bases between. Germline V gives CDR1 KGHSY, CDR2 FQNENV. CDR3 sequence: CASSQAGQTYEQYF. CDR3 nucleotide sequence: TGTGCCAGCAGCCAGGCCGGACAAACTTACGAGCAGTACTTC.

The V call is TRBV4-1, the J call TRBJ2-1, with 11 bases matching TRBD2. The CDR3 is 17 residues long. V dropped 0 bases and J dropped 5; count of bases not matched to a gene: 6. Germline CDR1 MGHRA, CDR2 YSYEKL. The CDR3 protein is CASSQDPLAGVNNEQFF. CDR3 coding DNA: TGCGCCAGCAGCCAAGACCCACTAGCGGGAGTCAACAATGAGCAGTTCTTC.

The V call is TRBV15, the J call TRBJ2-7, with D perhaps matching TRBD1 (6 bases). This CDR3 contains 14 residues. CDR1 LNHNV and CDR2 YYDKDF come from the germline V gene (reference sequence). V was cut by 0 bases and J by 3 bases, with 9 bases left in between. As DNA, the CDR3 is TGTGCCACCAGCAGAGAGGGACAAGGCTACGAGCAGTACTTC. Its protein is CATSREGQGYEQYF.

The J gene is TRBJ1-5, the V gene TRBV7-6; 11 bases fit TRBD1. Trimming cost V 1 base and J 6 bases; bases outside gene matches: 8. CDR1 is SGHVS, CDR2 FNYEAQ, per germline. The CDR3 is made up of 17 amino acids. The CDR3 reads CASSLGSGQGAGQPQHF. The CDR3 nucleotides are TGTGCCAGCAGCTTAGGGTCAGGACAGGGGGCTGGTCAGCCCCAGCATTTT.

V gene TRBV5-6 combines with J gene TRBJ1-5; D ambiguous. V was clipped by 1 base and J by 6 bases, with 5 bases between them. CDR3 size: 12 residues. From germline, CDR1 is SGHDT and CDR2 YYEEEE. This CDR3 reads CASSLYGQPQHF. In DNA, the CDR3 is TGTGCCAGCAGCTTGTACGGTCAGCCCCAGCATTTT.

The chain couples TRBV29-1 to TRBJ2-5; TRBD1 matches at 7 bases. Trimming took 6 bases from V and 6 from J; bases not matched to a gene: 16. Germline CDR1 is SQVTM and CDR2 is ANQGSEA. The CDR3 is 15 amino acids. DNA of the CDR3: TGCAGCGTCCGACCGTCCCGGGACAGCCGGCAGACCCAGTACTTC. Amino acid sequence: CSVRPSRDSRQTQYF.

The chain carries TRBV19 and TRBJ2-7; 11 bases are a match to TRBD2. The CDR3 totals 16 residues. The ends lost 5 bases at V and 2 bases at J; junction bases unmatched: 8. Germline CDR1 and CDR2: LNHDA and SQIVND (reference sequence). In nucleotides, the CDR3 is TGTGCCAGTAGTGTCCCGGGACTAGCGGAGCCCTACGAGCAGTACTTC. It codes for CASSVPGLAEPYEQYF.

V usage is TRBV21-1 and J usage is TRBJ2-6; the D call TRBD1 from the table was never checked on the DNA. TRBV21-1 is reported as a pseudogene. The CDR3 length is 20 residues. The CDR3 nucleotides are TGTGCCAGCAGCAAAGAAGAGACAGGTTCCCACAGCTCTGGGGCCAACGTCCTGACTTTC. Translation: CASSKEETGSHSSGANVLTF.

Only a few counts were recorded for this clone. The chain couples TRBV4-2 to TRBJ2-7; 10 bases line up with TRBD2. Germline CDR1 is LGHNA and CDR2 is YNFKEQ. The length of the CDR3 is 15 residues. The V gene end was trimmed by 6 bases and the J gene end by 5 bases; junction bases not matched to a gene: 10. This chain's CDR3 is CASSPTSGITHEQYF. The CDR3, as DNA: TGTGCCAGCAGTCCTACTAGCGGGATCACCCACGAGCAGTACTTC.

The CDR3 loop is CASSLPQQDEQYF. CDR3 nucleotides: TGTGCCAGCAGCTTACCCCAGCAGGACGAGCAGTACTTC. The chain links TRBV13 to TRBJ2-7, with D uncertain. The germline gives CDR1 PRHDT, CDR2 FYEKMQ (reference sequence). The CDR3 contains 13 residues. V was trimmed by 2 bases and J by 5 bases, leaving 10 bases between them. The complete variable domain, with remaining parts taken from reference TRBV13 and TRBJ2-7, reads AAGVIQSPRHLIKEKRETATLKCYPIPRHDTVYWYQQGPGQDPQFLISFYEKMQSDKGSIPDRFSAQQFSDYHSELNMSSLELGDSALYFCASSLPQQDEQYFGPGTRLTVT.

The gene calls are TRBV10-1 and TRBJ1-2; tentatively, D is TRBD1 (5 bases). The V and J ends lost 6 bases and 4 bases respectively, with 12 bases between them. Germline lookup yields CDR1 WNHNN and CDR2 SYGVQD (reference sequence). This CDR3 spans 13 amino acids. Here the CDR3 reads CASRAGGSYGYTF. The DNA of the CDR3 is TGCGCCAGCAGGGCCGGGGGTTCCTATGGCTACACCTTC.

The count of this clone is one. The chain links TRBV6-6 to TRBJ2-7; TRBD2 might be the D (6 bases). Germline loops: CDR1 MNHNY, CDR2 SVGAGI (reference sequence). The CDR3 totals 15 residues. The V and J ends lost 0 bases and 5 bases respectively, with 14 bases between them. The CDR3 DNA follows: TGTGCCAGCAGTTACTCGGTCGGGAGAGGAGACGAGCAGTACTTC. Protein sequence: CASSYSVGRGDEQYF.

The chain is built from TRBV28 and TRBJ2-7, with D perhaps matching TRBD2 (7 bases). The CDR3 loop spans 15 amino acids. V was cut by 6 bases and J by 6 bases, with 21 bases left in between. The germline CDR1 and CDR2 sequences are MDHEN and SYDVKM. The CDR3 spells CASSPAGGGPFEQYF. CDR3 DNA: TGTGCCAGCAGCCCAGCGGGCGGGGGCCCGTTCGAGCAGTACTTC.

This clone was counted only a few times. V usage is TRBV7-9 and J usage is TRBJ2-7; 9 bases map to TRBD2. This CDR3 has 16 amino acids. Germline assignment: CDR1 SEHNR and CDR2 FQNEAQ (reference sequence). With V trimmed by 2 bases and J by 6 bases, 11 bases remained unmatched. The DNA of the CDR3 is TGTGCCAGCAGCTTAAGGGGAAATAGCGGGAGTGGCGAGCAGTACTTC. Protein product: CASSLRGNSGSGEQYF.

The rearrangement links TRBV29-1 to TRBJ1-2; a weak D match, TRBD1 (6 bases). This CDR3 has 13 amino acids. Germline V CDR1 and CDR2: SQVTM, ANQGSEA. Trimming pared 7 bases from V and 5 bases from J, leaving 17 bases between. In DNA, the CDR3 is TGCAGCGCCCAAACAGGGAATTCATATGGCTACACCTTC. It is translated as CSAQTGNSYGYTF.

The CDR3: CASTRDFSGNTIYF. Here the CDR3 DNA reads TGTGCCAGTACTCGGGACTTTTCTGGAAACACCATATATTTT. V is TRBV19 and J is TRBJ1-3, with a tentative D call TRBD1 (5 bases). The CDR3 has 14 residues. The germline CDR1 and CDR2 sequences are LNHDA and SQIVND (reference sequence). The V and J ends lost 7 bases and 1 base respectively, with 11 bases between them.

The chain joins TRBV1 to TRBJ1-2; the tabulated D call, TRBD1, remains unverified against the DNA. TRBV1 constitutes a pseudogene. The CDR3 has 14 amino acids. The CDR3 DNA is TGCACCAGCCACGGCTCCCAGGGGCCAGGTGGCTACACCTTC. Its translation: CTSHGSQGPGGYTF.

The rearrangement joins TRBV7-2 to TRBJ1-2; D might be TRBD1 (5 bases). This CDR3 contains 17 residues. The germline gives CDR1 SGHTA, CDR2 FQGNSA. Trimming shortened V by 1 base and J by 2 bases, and 17 bases separated the two germline ends. The CDR3 DNA reads as TGTGCCAGCAGCTTAGTTTGGGACTCAGGACCCAACTATGGCTACACCTTC. This codes for CASSLVWDSGPNYGYTF.

This clone was seen more than once but under ten times. CDR3 protein: CASSLLAGSSYEQYF. CDR3 bases: TGTGCCAGCAGCTTACTAGCGGGGTCCTCCTACGAGCAGTACTTC. The chain joins TRBV11-3 to TRBJ2-7, with 9 bases matching TRBD2. Per germline, CDR1 SGHNT and CDR2 YENEEA. This CDR3 contains 15 residues. V shed 2 bases, J shed 0 bases, and the junction held 2 bases outside the gene matches.

J is TRBJ2-7 and V is TRBV20-1; D remains unclear. Germline V gene data show CDR1 as DFQATT and CDR2 as SNEGSKA (reference sequence). V was clipped by 3 bases and J by 4 bases, with 22 bases between them. The CDR3 is 16 amino acids. The CDR3 nucleotides read TGCAGTGCTAGTCGTCCCCTAGGTACCACCCAATACGAGCAGTACTTC. Protein product: CSASRPLGTTQYEQYF.

This clone was recorded many times. The chain uses TRBV9 and TRBJ1-2; 9 nucleotides line up with TRBD1. The V segment lost 2 bases and the J segment 6 bases; nucleotides outside the gene matches: 5. CDR3 length equals 14 residues. Germline V gives CDR1 SGDLS, CDR2 YYNGEE. CDR3 coding DNA: TGTGCCAGCAGCGTCCGGACAGGGGCGGATGGCTACACCTTC. Residues: CASSVRTGADGYTF.

The V and J genes are TRBV19 and TRBJ2-3; 11 bases are shared with TRBD2. The CDR3 length is 16 residues. V lost 4 bases and J lost 6; bases outside the gene matches: 9. CDR1 is LNHDA and CDR2 is SQIVND in the germline V gene (reference sequence). The CDR3 loop reads CASSTGLAAVADTQYF. CDR3 coding DNA: TGTGCCAGTAGTACGGGACTAGCGGCCGTAGCGGATACGCAGTATTTT. The full variable domain, completed using reference TRBV19 and TRBJ2-3, is DGGITQSPKYLFRKEGQNVTLSCEQNLNHDAMYWYRQDPGQGLRLIYYSQIVNDFQKGDIAEGYSVSREKKESFPLTVTSAQKNPTAFYLCASSTGLAAVADTQYFGPGTRLTVL.

The J gene is TRBJ2-7, the V gene TRBV6-5, with D perhaps TRBD2 (6 bases). Germline CDR1 and CDR2: MNHEY and SVGAGI. V was clipped by 10 bases and J by 4 bases, with 20 bases between them. This CDR3 is 14 amino acids long. CDR3 DNA sequence: TGTGCCACTTCCGATGAGCTAGCGAAATACGAGCAGTACTTC. The encoded protein is CATSDELAKYEQYF.

The CDR3: CASSLNTNYGYTF. CDR3 nucleotide sequence: TGTGCCAGCAGCTTGAACACTAACTATGGCTACACCTTC. The V and J genes are TRBV5-4 and TRBJ1-2, with D unclear. The V end was cut by 1 base, the J end by 0 bases, with 4 bases between. Looked up from germline, CDR1 is SGHNT and CDR2 is YYREEE (reference sequence). CDR3 length: 13 residues.

Worth noting for this clone: Other nucleotide sequences in the sample specify the same CDR3. This chain uses TRBV5-5 with TRBJ1-2; 7 nucleotides line up with TRBD1. The CDR3 is 14 residues long. Per germline, CDR1 SGHKS and CDR2 YYEKEE (reference sequence). The junction had 1 base not matched to a gene; V was cut back by 0 bases and J by 2 bases. The CDR3 protein is CASSLGQGNYGYTF. DNA of the CDR3: TGTGCCAGCAGCTTGGGACAGGGCAACTATGGCTACACCTTC. The variable domain in full, completed from reference TRBV5-5 and TRBJ1-2, reads DAGVTQSPTHLIKTRGQQVTLRCSPISGHKSVSWYQQVLGQGPQFIFQYYEKEERGRGNFPDRFSARQFPNYSSELNVNALLLGDSALYLCASSLGQGNYGYTFGSGTRLTVV.

This clone was detected only once. The gene calls are TRBV7-9 and TRBJ2-2; the D is unclear. V lost 3 bases and J lost 5, with 10 bases in between. In germline, CDR1 is SEHNR, CDR2 FQNEAQ (reference sequence). The CDR3 spans 14 residues. In DNA, the CDR3 is TGTGCCAGCAGCTTTTTAGAAGCAACCGGGGAGCTGTTTTTT. Translated: CASSFLEATGELFF. Combining the CDR3 with reference TRBV7-9 and TRBJ2-2 gives the whole variable domain DTGVSQNPRHKITKRGQNVTFRCDPISEHNRLYWYRQTLGQGPEFLTYFQNEAQLEKSRLLSDRFSAERPKGSFSTLEIQRTEQGDSAMYLCASSFLEATGELFFGEGSRLTVL.

This chain connects TRBV19 to TRBJ1-1, with 8 bases aligning to TRBD1. The CDR3 is made up of 18 amino acids. Germline V lookup: CDR1 LNHDA, CDR2 SQIVND (reference sequence). The junction had 13 bases not matched to a gene; V was cut back by 4 bases and J by 0 bases. The CDR3 is CASSRHQGASPVNTEAFF. For the CDR3, the DNA is TGTGCCAGTAGTAGGCACCAGGGGGCCTCTCCTGTGAACACTGAAGCTTTCTTT.

The V and J genes are TRBV19 and TRBJ1-4; D possibly corresponds to TRBD1 (6 bases). V gave up 10 bases and J gave up 3 bases, with 27 bases separating them. The CDR3 consists of 18 residues. Germline assignment: CDR1 LNHDA and CDR2 SQIVND (reference sequence). The CDR3 bases are TGTGCCACCTCCGGGACACCACCGTACGGGGATCCTAATGAAAAACTGTTTTTT. This encodes CATSGTPPYGDPNEKLFF. The full variable domain, completed using reference TRBV19 and TRBJ1-4, is DGGITQSPKYLFRKEGQNVTLSCEQNLNHDAMYWYRQDPGQGLRLIYYSQIVNDFQKGDIAEGYSVSREKKESFPLTVTSAQKNPTAFYLCATSGTPPYGDPNEKLFFGSGTQLSVL.

CDR3 bases: TGTGCCAGCACCTCCACGGGAAACTATGGCTACACCTTC. This translates into CASTSTGNYGYTF. This chain connects TRBV28 to TRBJ1-2; the D is unclear. Germline CDR1 MDHEN, CDR2 SYDVKM. Trimming shortened V by 7 bases and J by 2 bases, and 11 bases separated the two germline ends. The CDR3 loop spans 13 amino acids.

The rearrangement uses TRBV6-1 and TRBJ1-2, with D possibly being TRBD1 (6 bases). Trimming took off 1 base at V and 5 bases at J, with 8 bases between the two ends. Germline V gene sequence: CDR1 MNHNS, CDR2 SASEGT. The CDR3 has 13 amino acids. CDR3 sequence (DNA): TGTGCCAGCAGTGAAGGACAGGCGTATGGCTACACCTTC. Its protein is CASSEGQAYGYTF.

The chain combines TRBV29-1 with TRBJ2-7; D is perhaps TRBD1 (6 bases). Per germline, CDR1 SQVTM and CDR2 ANQGSEA. V lost 7 bases, J lost 6 bases, and 13 bases lay in between. The CDR3 spans 11 residues. This CDR3 is CSGNRAGEQYF. The DNA for the CDR3 is TGCAGCGGGAACAGGGCGGGCGAGCAGTACTTC.

This clone has just a few counts. The chain has TRBV5-4 and TRBJ1-2; 9 nucleotides align to TRBD1. CDR3 length: 15 amino acids. Unmatched junction bases numbered 11, after V lost 4 bases and J lost 7 bases. Germline values: CDR1 SGHNT, CDR2 YYREEE (reference sequence). The CDR3 region is CASSLWGGQGFGYTF. The CDR3, as DNA: TGTGCCAGCAGCCTTTGGGGCGGACAGGGGTTTGGCTACACCTTC.